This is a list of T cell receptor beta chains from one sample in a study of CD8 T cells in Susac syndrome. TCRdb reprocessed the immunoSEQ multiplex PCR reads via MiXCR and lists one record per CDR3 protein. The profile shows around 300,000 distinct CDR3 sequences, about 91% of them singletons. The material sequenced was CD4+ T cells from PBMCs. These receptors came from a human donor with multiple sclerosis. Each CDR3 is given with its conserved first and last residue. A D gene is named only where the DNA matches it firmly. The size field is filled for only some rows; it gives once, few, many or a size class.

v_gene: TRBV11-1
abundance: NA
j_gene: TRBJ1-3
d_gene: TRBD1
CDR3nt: TGTGCCAGCAGCTTAAACCTGCTTCGTCCTCCCGGGACAGAAGGAACTGGAAACACCATATATTTT
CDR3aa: CASSLNLLRPPGTEGTGNTIYF

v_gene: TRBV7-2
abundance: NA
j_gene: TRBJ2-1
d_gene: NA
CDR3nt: TGTGCCAGCAGCCCGAAAGCTAGCGATGAGCAGTTCTTC
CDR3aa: CASSPKASDEQFF

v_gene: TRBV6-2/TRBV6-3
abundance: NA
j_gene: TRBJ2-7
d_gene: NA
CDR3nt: TGTGCCAGCAGTTACGTCTGGGAACGACGGCAGTACTTC
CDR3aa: CASSYVWERRQYF

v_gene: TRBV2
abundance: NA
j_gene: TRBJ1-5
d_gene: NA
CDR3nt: TGTGCCAGCAGCGACAGCCTCAGTAGCAATCAGCCCCAGCATTTT
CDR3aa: CASSDSLSSNQPQHF

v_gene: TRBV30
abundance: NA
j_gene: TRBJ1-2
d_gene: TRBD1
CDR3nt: TGTGCCTGGAGTTCCCCCGGGACAGTTCTGTATGGCTACACCTTC
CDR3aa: CAWSSPGTVLYGYTF

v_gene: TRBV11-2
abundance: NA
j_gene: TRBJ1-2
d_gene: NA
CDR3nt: TGTGCCAGCAGCTTAGATCCCGGCAGGTCCAATGGCTACACCTTC
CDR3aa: CASSLDPGRSNGYTF

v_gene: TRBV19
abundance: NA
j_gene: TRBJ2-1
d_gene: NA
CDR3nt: TGTGCCAGTGAGGGGCCCCGGAATGGGGAGCAGCTCTTC
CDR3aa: CASEGPRNGEQLF

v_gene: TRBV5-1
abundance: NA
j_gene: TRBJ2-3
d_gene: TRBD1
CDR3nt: TGCGCCAGCAGCGTCCGGGACAGGGGCACAGATACGCAGTATTTT
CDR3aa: CASSVRDRGTDTQYF

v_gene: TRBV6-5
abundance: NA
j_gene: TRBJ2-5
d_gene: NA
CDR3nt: TGTGCCAGCAGCCGGACTCGGGGCGCCGAGACCCAGTACTTC
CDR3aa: CASSRTRGAETQYF

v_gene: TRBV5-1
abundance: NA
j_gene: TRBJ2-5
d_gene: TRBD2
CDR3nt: TGCGCCAGCAGCCTCCAGACTAGCGGGGGCTTCCAAGAGACCCAGTACTTC
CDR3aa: CASSLQTSGGFQETQYF

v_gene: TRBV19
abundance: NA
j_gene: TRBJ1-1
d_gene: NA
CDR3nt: TGTGCCACCAAAGACAGGCCGAACACTGAAGCTTTCTTT
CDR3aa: CATKDRPNTEAFF

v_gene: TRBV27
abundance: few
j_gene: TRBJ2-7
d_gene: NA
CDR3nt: TGTGCCAGCTCAGGGGCCTACGAGCAGTACTTC
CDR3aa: CASSGAYEQYF

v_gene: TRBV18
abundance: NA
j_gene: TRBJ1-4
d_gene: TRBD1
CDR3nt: TGTGCCAGCTCCAGGGGGTCCAATGAAAAACTGTTTTTT
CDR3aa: CASSRGSNEKLFF

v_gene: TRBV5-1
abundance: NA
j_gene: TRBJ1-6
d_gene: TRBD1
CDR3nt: TGCGCCAGCAGCCTGGACAGGGGGCAGACACCCCTCCACTTT
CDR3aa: CASSLDRGQTPLHF

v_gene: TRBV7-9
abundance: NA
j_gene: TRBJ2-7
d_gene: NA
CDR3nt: TGTGCCAGCAGCTTGCTCGCGGGGACCGAGCAGTACTTC
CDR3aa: CASSLLAGTEQYF

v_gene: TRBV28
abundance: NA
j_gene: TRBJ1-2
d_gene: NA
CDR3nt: TGTGCCAGCAGTTTCCTCTCGGGTCAGTATGGCTACACCTTC
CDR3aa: CASSFLSGQYGYTF

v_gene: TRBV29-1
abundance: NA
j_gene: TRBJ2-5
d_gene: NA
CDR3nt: TGCAGCGTTGCCCCGACAGAGTACCAAGAGACCCAGTACTTC
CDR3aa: CSVAPTEYQETQYF

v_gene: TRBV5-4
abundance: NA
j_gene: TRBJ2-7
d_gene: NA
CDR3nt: TGTGCCAGCTCCTCCTTAGGGGGCTCCTACGAGCAGTACTTC
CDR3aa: CASSSLGGSYEQYF

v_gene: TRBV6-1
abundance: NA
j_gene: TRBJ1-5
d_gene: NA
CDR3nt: TGTGCCAGCAGGGAACAGGGTCATCAGCCCCAGCATTTT
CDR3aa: CASREQGHQPQHF

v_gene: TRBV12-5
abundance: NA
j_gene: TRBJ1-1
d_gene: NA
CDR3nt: TGTGCTAGTGGTTTCTGGGGGAACACTGAAGCTTTCTTT
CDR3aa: CASGFWGNTEAFF

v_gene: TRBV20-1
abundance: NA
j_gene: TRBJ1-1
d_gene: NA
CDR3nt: TGCAGTGCTAGGAAAAATCCGGGTTTTGAGGCTTTCTTT
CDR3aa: CSARKNPGFEAFF

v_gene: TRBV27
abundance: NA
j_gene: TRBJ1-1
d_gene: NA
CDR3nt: TGTGCCAGCAGTTCCGTTCAGGACACTGAAGCTTTCTTT
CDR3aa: CASSSVQDTEAFF

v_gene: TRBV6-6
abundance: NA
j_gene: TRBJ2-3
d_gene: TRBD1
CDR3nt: TGTGCCAGCAGTCTTTCGGGACAGACCACAGATACGCAGTATTTT
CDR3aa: CASSLSGQTTDTQYF

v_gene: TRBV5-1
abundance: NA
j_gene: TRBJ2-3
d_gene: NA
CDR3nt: TGCGCCAGCAGCTCGATAACCGGACCAACAGATACGCAGTATTTT
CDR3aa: CASSSITGPTDTQYF

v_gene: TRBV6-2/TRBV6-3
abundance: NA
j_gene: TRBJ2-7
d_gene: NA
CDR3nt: TGTGCCAGCAGTTACCTTATAAGGCAGTACTTC
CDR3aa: CASSYLIRQYF

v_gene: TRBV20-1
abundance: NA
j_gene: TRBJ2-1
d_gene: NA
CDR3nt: TGCAGTGCCCTGGTGGGGTGGAACGCTAATGAGCAGTTCTTC
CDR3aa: CSALVGWNANEQFF

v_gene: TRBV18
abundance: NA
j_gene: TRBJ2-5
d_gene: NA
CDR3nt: TGTGCCAGCTCACCTCTCCGTCGTGGCGAGACCCAGTACTTC
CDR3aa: CASSPLRRGETQYF

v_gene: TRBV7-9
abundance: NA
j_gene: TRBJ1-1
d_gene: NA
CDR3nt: TGTGCCAGCACGCGACCGTTATTTGAAGCTTTCTTT
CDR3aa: CASTRPLFEAFF

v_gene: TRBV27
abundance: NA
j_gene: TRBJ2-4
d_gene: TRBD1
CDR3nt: TGTGCCAGCAGTTCCCTCGGGACAGGGGAGGACATTCAGTACTTC
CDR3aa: CASSSLGTGEDIQYF

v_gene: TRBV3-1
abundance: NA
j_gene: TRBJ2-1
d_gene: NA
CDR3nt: TGTGCCAGCAGCCCGCGGGCGGCGTCTGAGCAGTTCTTC
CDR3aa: CASSPRAASEQFF

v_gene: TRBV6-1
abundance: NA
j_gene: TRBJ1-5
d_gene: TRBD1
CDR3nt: TGTGCCAGCAGAAGGACTTCCGGGACAGGGAGTCCAAATCAGCCCCAGCATTTT
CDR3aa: CASRRTSGTGSPNQPQHF

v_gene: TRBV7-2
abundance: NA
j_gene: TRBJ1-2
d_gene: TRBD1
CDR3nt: TGTGCCAGCAGCGCTGACAGGGTCGGCTACACCTTC
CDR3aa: CASSADRVGYTF

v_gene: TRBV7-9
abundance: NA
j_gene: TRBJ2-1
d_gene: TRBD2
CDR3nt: TGTGCCAGCAGCCCGGAGATAGCGGGGATGTACAATGAGCAGTTCTTC
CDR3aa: CASSPEIAGMYNEQFF

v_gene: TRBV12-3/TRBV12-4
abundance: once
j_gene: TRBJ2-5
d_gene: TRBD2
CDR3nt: TGTGCCAGCAGGGCCGGGACTATACCAGAGACCCAGTACTTC
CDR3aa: CASRAGTIPETQYF

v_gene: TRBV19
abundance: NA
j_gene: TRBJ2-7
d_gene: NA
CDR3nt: TGTGCCAGTAGTATATCCCGGGTCGGGGCCTACGAGCAGTACTTC
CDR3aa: CASSISRVGAYEQYF

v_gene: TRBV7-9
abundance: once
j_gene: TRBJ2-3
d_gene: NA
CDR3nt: TGTGCCAGCAGCCGTACCGGGACCCCCGCAGATACGCAGTATTTT
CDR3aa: CASSRTGTPADTQYF

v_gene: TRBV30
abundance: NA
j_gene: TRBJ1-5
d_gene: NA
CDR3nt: TGTGCCTGGAGTGCGGCAGAAAATCAGCCCCAGCATTTT
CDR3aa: CAWSAAENQPQHF

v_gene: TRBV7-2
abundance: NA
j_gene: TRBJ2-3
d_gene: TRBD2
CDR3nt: TGTGCCAGCAGCGACGGACTAGCGGGGGGGCGCGCGCAGTATTTT
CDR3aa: CASSDGLAGGRAQYF

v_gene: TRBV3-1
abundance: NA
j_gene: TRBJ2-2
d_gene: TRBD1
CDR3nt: TGTGCCAGCAGCCAAGACCATACAGGGGCCGGGGAGCTGTTTTTT
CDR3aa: CASSQDHTGAGELFF

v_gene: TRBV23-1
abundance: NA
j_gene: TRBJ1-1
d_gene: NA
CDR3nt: TGCGCCAGCAGTCGACCGGACAGTTGCGAGAACACTGAAGCTTTCTTT
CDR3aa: CASSRPDSCENTEAFF

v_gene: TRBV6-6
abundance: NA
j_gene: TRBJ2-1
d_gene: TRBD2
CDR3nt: TGTGCCAGCAGCAGGGAGGGTTACAATGAGCAGTTCTTC
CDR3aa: CASSREGYNEQFF

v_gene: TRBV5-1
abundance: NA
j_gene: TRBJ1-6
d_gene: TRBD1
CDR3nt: TGCGCCAGCAGCTCGCAAGGGGGCGCGGATTCACCCCTCCACTTT
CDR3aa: CASSSQGGADSPLHF

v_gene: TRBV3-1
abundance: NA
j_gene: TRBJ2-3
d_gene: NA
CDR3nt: TGTGCCAGCAGCCAAGATGTGGGCGGCACGCAGTATTTT
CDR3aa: CASSQDVGGTQYF

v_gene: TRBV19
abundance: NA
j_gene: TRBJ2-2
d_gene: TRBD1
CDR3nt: TGTGCCAGTAGCCCCCCGGACAGGTTGAACACCGGGGAGCTGTTTTTT
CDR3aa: CASSPPDRLNTGELFF

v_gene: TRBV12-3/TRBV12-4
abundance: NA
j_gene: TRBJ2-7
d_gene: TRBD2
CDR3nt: TGTGCCAGCAGTTTAGCAATAGCGGGAGGTTTAAGGGAGCAGTACTTC
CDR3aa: CASSLAIAGGLREQYF

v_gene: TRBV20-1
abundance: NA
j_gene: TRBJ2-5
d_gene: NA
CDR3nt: TGCAGTACATCCATCCAAGAGACCCAGTACTTC
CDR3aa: CSTSIQETQYF

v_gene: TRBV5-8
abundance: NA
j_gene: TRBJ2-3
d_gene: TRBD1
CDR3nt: TGTGCCAGCAGCAGGGACAGGGCAGATACGCAGTATTTT
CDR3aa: CASSRDRADTQYF

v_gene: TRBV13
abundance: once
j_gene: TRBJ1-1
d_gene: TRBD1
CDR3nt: TGTGCCAGCAGATACCGGTGGACAGGGGCGAACACTGAAGCTTTCTTT
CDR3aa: CASRYRWTGANTEAFF

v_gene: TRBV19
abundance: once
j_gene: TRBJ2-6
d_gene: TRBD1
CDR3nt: TGTGCCAGTAGGGACAGGTCCCCCTCTGGGGCCAACGTCCTGACTTTC
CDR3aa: CASRDRSPSGANVLTF

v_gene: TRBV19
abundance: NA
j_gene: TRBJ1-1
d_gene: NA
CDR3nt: TGTGCCAGTAGCTACCCCCCAATTGTAGGGGAGAGAGGTGAAGCTTTCTTT
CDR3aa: CASSYPPIVGERGEAFF

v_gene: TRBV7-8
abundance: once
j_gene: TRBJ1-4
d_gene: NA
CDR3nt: TGTGCCAGCAGTCCACGGCCGGGAGGGGCAACTAATGAAAAACTGTTTTTT
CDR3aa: CASSPRPGGATNEKLFF

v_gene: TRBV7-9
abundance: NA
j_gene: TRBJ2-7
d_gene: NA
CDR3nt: TGTGCCAGCAGCCACGACGTTTCCGGGCAGTACTTC
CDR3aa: CASSHDVSGQYF

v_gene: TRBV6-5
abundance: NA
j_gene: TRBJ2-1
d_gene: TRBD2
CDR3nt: TGTGCCAGCAGACGGGAGGCGACCAATGAGCAGTTCTTC
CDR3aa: CASRREATNEQFF

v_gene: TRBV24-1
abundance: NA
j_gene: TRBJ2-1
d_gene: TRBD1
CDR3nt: TGTGCCACCATGGGACAGGGGAGGGACAATGAGCAGTTCTTC
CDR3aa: CATMGQGRDNEQFF

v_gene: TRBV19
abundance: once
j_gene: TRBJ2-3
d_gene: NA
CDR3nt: TGTGCCAGTAGTGAAACTAGAGATACGCAGTATTTT
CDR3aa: CASSETRDTQYF

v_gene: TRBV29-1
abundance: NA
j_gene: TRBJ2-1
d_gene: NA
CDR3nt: TGCAGCGTCGACCTTGATAACTCCTACAATGAGCAGTTCTTC
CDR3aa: CSVDLDNSYNEQFF

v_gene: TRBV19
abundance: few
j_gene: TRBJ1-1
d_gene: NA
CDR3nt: TGTGCCAGTAGTACGACAGCCAACACTGAAGCTTTCTTT
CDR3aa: CASSTTANTEAFF

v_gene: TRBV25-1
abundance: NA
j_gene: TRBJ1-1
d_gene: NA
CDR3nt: TGTGCCAGCAGGGCTGCCCGGGGACAACCGAACACTGAAGCTTTCTTT
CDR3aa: CASRAARGQPNTEAFF

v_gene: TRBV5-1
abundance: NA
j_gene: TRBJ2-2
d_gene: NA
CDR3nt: TGCGCCTGTTACGGCCCGGGGCTTAGCAAGACCGGGGAGCTGTTTTTT
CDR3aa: CACYGPGLSKTGELFF